This TCR beta chain was documented in a study of T cell changes during pregnancy in multiple sclerosis (dated by TCRdb to about 2019). Context from the whole study: In women with multiple sclerosis, the researchers looked at how the T cell repertoire shifted as pregnancy progressed.

V is shortened by 3 bases, J by 5 bases, and the region joining them spans 3 bases. Per the germline V gene, SGDLS is the CDR1 and YYNGEE is the CDR2. The CDR3 runs 11 residues from the cysteine to the phenylalanine. Only the CDR3 DNA stays, 33 bases, in frame from base 1. The library was prepared using the immunoSEQ multiplex PCR assay. Not all clones reach the TCRdb copy of this immuneACCESS table, which keeps in-frame sequences only. Checked studies attribute under half of the gap to unresolved V genes and leave the rest unexplained. The sample table lists 30,000 to 45,000 clones, over 75% of them with a count of one. The ten largest account for 1.2% of the sample. This clone is a singleton in its sample. It lacks a known antigen. The record has no base qualities; no much larger clone is one base away.

The V and J genes are TRBV9 and TRBJ1-3, with no confidently assigned D gene. This specimen consisted of CD4+ T cells from peripheral blood mononuclear cells, obtained before pregnancy. The receptor comes from a female donor with multiple sclerosis, enrolled in a pregnancy study. The bases are TGTGCCAGCAGCGATAGAAACACCATATATTTT. Its coded protein is CASSDRNTIYF. Reference TRBV9 and TRBJ1-3 genes cover what lies past the CDR3, so the full variable domain is DSGVTQTPKHLITATGQRVTLRCSPRSGDLSVYWYQQSLDQGLQFLIQYYNGEERAKGNILERFSAQQFPDLHSELNLSSLELGDSALYFCASSDRNTIYFGEGSWLTVV.